The next 10 T cell receptor beta chains were all read from a single sample in a study of blood T cell repertoires in COVID-19. The protocol was immunoSEQ multiplex PCR, while the TCRdb copy is restricted to in-frame clones and leaves out a portion. Of about 81,000 clones in the sample, roughly 89% were seen once. Sequencing used peripheral blood. Receptors were obtained from a woman in her forties or fifties in a cohort sampled during active COVID-19.

The CDR3 DNA is TGTGCCAGCAGTGACACGTTTACAGGGGTGTATGGCTACACCTTC. Translation gives CASSDTFTGVYGYTF. The V and J genes are TRBV6-4 and TRBJ1-2, with TRBD1 matching over 7 bases. Germline V gene data show CDR1 as MRHNA and CDR2 as SNTAGT. Trimming at V came to 2 bases and at J to 5 bases, leaving 8 bases not matched to a gene. This CDR3 is 15 amino acids long.

The chain combines TRBV9 with TRBJ2-5; D is undetermined. Trimming took off 0 bases at V and 7 bases at J, with 7 bases between the two ends. There are 12 residues in the CDR3. Per germline, CDR1 SGDLS and CDR2 YYNGEE. The CDR3 loop is CASSVASGTQYF. The CDR3, as DNA: TGTGCCAGCAGCGTAGCTAGTGGGACCCAGTACTTC.

The chain combines TRBV28 with TRBJ2-7, with D possibly matching TRBD1 (6 bases). This CDR3 region has 17 residues. Germline V lookup: CDR1 MDHEN, CDR2 SYDVKM. V gave up 1 base and J gave up 0 bases, with 16 bases separating them. DNA of the CDR3: TGTGCCAGCAGTTTATCTCAGGGGTACCGGAGCTCCTACGAGCAGTACTTC. Amino acids: CASSLSQGYRSSYEQYF.

The chain combines TRBV14 with TRBJ1-1; D call uncertain. In germline, CDR1 is SGHDN, CDR2 FVKESK. The V gene lost 3 bases and the J gene lost 5 bases, with 19 bases spanning the gap. This CDR3 comprises 16 residues. CDR3 coding DNA: TGTGCCAGCAGCCACCGGATGGCAGGCAGCGGGACTGAAGCTTTCTTT. Translating gives CASSHRMAGSGTEAFF. Using reference TRBV14 and TRBJ1-1 for the parts outside the CDR3, the full variable domain is EAGVTQFPSHSVIEKGQTVTLRCDPISGHDNLYWYRRVMGKEIKFLLHFVKESKQDESGMPNNRFLAERTGGTYSTLKVQPAELEDSGVYFCASSHRMAGSGTEAFFGQGTRLTVV.

The CDR3 is CASSPHARGYTF. The CDR3 nucleotides read TGTGCCAGCTCACCTCACGCGCGGGGCTACACCTTC. The chain recombines TRBV18 with TRBJ1-2; D call uncertain. Germline V gives CDR1 KGHSH, CDR2 LQKENI. The CDR3 has 12 amino acids. V was trimmed by 3 bases and J by 8 bases, leaving 10 bases between them.

The V and J genes are TRBV7-9 and TRBJ2-7; 9 bases line up with TRBD1. CDR3 length: 15 residues. Germline V lookup: CDR1 SEHNR, CDR2 FQNEAQ (reference sequence). V was pared by 5 bases and J by 4 bases, with 9 bases of the junction left unmatched. DNA of the CDR3: TGTGCCAGCAGCCCTGTCGGGACAGGGATATACGAGCAGTACTTC. Translating it yields CASSPVGTGIYEQYF.

This clone was detected a few times. The CDR3 nucleotides read TGTGCCAGCAGCTTAGGGGAAGGCAGGGGAAACTACAATGAGCAGTTCTTC. Translating gives CASSLGEGRGNYNEQFF. The rearrangement links TRBV7-9 to TRBJ2-1; tentative D call: TRBD1 (6 bases). This CDR3 spans 17 amino acids. V was cut by 1 base and J by 3 bases, with 16 bases left in between. Germline V lookup: CDR1 SEHNR, CDR2 FQNEAQ (reference sequence).

The V call is TRBV2, the J call TRBJ1-6; 7 bases line up with TRBD1. The CDR3 is 15 residues long. V lost 8 bases and J lost 3; bases outside the gene matches: 7. Germline-derived CDR1 and CDR2 are SNHLY and FYNNEI. The CDR3 coding sequence is TGTGCCAGCGGAAGGGGACAGAACTATAATTCACCCCTCCACTTT. This codes for CASGRGQNYNSPLHF.

The V and J genes are TRBV2 and TRBJ1-5, with D hard to call. The V gene lost 5 bases and the J gene lost 4 bases, with 18 bases spanning the gap. From germline, CDR1 is SNHLY and CDR2 FYNNEI. The CDR3 is 16 residues long. The CDR3 DNA is TGTGCCAGCAGTTCTCTGGGCACCAACACGAATCAGCCCCAGCATTTT. Its protein product is CASSSLGTNTNQPQHF.

The V and J genes are TRBV5-1 and TRBJ2-3; 15 bases are shared with TRBD2. V gave up 4 bases and J gave up 5 bases; unmatched junction bases: 8. Germline loops: CDR1 SGHRS, CDR2 YFSETQ. The length of the CDR3 is 17 residues. The DNA for the CDR3 is TGCGCCAGCAGCCCAGGACTAGCGGGAGGGCCGAGAGATACGCAGTATTTT. It translates to CASSPGLAGGPRDTQYF. Looking up the rest from reference TRBV5-1 and TRBJ2-3 gives the full variable domain: KAGVTQTPRYLIKTRGQQVTLSCSPISGHRSVSWYQQTPGQGLQFLFEYFSETQRNKGNFPGRFSGRQFSNSRSEMNVSTLELGDSALYLCASSPGLAGGPRDTQYFGPGTRLTVL.